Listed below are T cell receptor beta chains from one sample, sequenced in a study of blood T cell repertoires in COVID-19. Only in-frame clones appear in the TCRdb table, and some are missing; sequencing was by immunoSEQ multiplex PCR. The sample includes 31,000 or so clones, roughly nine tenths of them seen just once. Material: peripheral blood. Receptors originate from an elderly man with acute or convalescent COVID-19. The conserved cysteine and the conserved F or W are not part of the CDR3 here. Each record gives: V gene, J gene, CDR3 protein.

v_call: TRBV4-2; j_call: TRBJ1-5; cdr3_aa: ASSQSMAGRNQPQH
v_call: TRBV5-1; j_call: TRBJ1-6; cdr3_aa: ASSRDGQGINSPLH
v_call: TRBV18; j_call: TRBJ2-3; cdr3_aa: ASSPSVRDRDTDTQY
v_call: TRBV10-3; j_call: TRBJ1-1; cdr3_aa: AIRRGQGATEAF
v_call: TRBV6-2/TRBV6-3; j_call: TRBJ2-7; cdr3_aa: ASSYTRLAGGRNYEQY
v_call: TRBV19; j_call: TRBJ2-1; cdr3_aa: ASSRLAGLLGNEQF
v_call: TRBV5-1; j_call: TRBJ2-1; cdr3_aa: ASSLEGVPIYNEQF
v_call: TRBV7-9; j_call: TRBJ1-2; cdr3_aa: ASSPHHGTGGFSYGYT
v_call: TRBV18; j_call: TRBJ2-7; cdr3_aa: ASSPQGPYEQY
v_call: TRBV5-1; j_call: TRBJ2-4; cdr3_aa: ASSSPASGRGKNIQY
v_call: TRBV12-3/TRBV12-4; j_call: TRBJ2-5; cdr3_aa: ARGGTQY
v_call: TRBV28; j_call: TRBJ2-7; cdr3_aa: ASSFPGQAYEQY
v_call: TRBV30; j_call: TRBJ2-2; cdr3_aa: AWNPGLSYGELF
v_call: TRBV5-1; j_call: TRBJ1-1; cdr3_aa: ASSPLKNEGTEAF
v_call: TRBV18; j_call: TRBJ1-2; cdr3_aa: ASSQGQAVGGYT
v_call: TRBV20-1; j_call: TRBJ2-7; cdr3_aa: SASGSGAYGQQY
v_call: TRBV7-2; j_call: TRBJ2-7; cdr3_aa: ASSLVSSYEQY
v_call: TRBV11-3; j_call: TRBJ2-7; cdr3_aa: ASSPRDRDYEQY
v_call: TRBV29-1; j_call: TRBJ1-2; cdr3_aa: SPEGYT
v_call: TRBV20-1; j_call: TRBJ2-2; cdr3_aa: SASSGAAGRVPGELF
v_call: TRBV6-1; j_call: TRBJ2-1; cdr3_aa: ASSEEVSWNEQF
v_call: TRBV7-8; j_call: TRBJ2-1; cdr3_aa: ASSLVRTLTGGIYNEQF
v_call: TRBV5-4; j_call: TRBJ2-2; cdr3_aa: ASSVNFGGDTGELF
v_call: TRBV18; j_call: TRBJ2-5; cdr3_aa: ASSQDQAAETQY
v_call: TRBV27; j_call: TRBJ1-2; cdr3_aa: ASSLNREHGYT
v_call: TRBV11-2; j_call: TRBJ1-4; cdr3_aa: ASSSFRDRLNEKLF
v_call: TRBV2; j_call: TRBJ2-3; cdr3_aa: ASSEGLAGLDTQY
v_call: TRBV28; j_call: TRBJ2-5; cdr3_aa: ASSFTSWVGGETQY
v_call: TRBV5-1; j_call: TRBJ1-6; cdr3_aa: ASRLGQQNSPLH
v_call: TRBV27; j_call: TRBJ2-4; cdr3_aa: ASSLAGGSNIQY
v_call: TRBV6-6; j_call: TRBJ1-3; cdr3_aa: ASRQTADSGNTIY
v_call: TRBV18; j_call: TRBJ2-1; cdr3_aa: ASSPYVPSGALNEQF
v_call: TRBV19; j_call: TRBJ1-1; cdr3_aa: ASSIVGFPNTEAF
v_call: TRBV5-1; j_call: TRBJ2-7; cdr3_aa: ASSFGDRSASYEQY
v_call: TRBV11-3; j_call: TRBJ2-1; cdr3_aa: ASSPQAGRDNEQF
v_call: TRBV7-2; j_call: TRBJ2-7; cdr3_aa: ASSLDRVNYEQY
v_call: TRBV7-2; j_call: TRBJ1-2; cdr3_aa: ASSSPVGGGYT
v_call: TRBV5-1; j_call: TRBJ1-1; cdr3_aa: ASSSTGNTEAF
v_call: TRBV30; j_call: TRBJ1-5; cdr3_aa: AWSVQGRPDQPQH
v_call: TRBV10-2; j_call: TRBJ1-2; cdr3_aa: ASSDPGRYGYT
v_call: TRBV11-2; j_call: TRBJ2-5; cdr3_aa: ASSLGVARETQY
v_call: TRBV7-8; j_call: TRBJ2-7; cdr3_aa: ASSSRQGMTNEQY
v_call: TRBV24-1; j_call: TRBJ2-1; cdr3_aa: ATSDQSGRVSYNEQF
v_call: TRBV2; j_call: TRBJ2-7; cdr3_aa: ASSEMGLLYEQY
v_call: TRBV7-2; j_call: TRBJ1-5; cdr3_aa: ASSSQAYSNQPQH
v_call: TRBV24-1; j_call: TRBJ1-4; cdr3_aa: ATSDPNQGNEKLF
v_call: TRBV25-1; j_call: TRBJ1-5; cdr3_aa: ASSEGQGESQPQH
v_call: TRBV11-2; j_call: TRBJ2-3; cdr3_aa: ASSLDYSLLAGAPDTQY
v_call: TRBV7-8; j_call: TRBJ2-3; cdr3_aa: ASSLVQGHGTDTQY
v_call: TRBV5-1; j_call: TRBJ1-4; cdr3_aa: ASRSGVATNEKLF
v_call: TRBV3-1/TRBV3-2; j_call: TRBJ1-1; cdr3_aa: ASSQRRSDTEAF
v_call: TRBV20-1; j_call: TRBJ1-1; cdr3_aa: SASRQGEAF